This T cell receptor (beta chain) was identified during a study of shared clonotypes between healthy human individuals (dated by TCRdb to the early 2020s). At the level of the whole study: The cohort included three men and two women between 18 and 49 years of age. For each donor, three plates each were used for CD4 naive and CD4 memory, two plates were used for CD8 naive, and one plate was used for CD8 memory. Each donor's leukapheresis produced roughly between roughly 0.85 and 10 billion PBMCs. Different laboratories and diverse techniques were used to prepare libraries and sequence TCR repertoires, to increase sequencing depth and limit assay-specific biases. The study deeply sequenced blood TCR repertoires of about 5 healthy adults to estimate repertoire size and the extent of clonotype sharing between individuals.

This clone has a single count. This receptor's antigen is unknown. Within one base of it there is no much larger clone, and no base qualities were kept. Donors were healthy HIV-negative adults with no recently reported acute infections or vaccinations. All donors were Caucasian adults living in Nashville, Tennessee, USA. CD4+ T cells were enriched through magnetic negative selection, after which naive cells were positively selected on CD45RA and the remaining negative fraction served as the memory subset. Blood was obtained by leukapheresis, after which PBMCs were separated by Ficoll-Histopaque density gradient centrifugation and cryopreserved in liquid nitrogen vapor phase. Analytical flow cytometry was used to check the purity and quantity of every magnetically sorted T cell population. Each sorted fraction had its genomic DNA isolated and then quantified by UV absorbance on a Nanodrop 2000c. V and J lose 5 bases and 1 base, and a span of 11 bases separates them. Measured from the cysteine to the phenylalanine, the CDR3 is 14 residues long. The sequence is cut down to CDR3 DNA, 42 bases in frame from base 1. Sequences SEHNR (CDR1) and FQNEAQ (CDR2) are obtained from the germline V gene (reference sequence).

TCR CDR3 regions were amplified from genomic DNA by multiplex PCR using the deep immunoSEQ assay. Genomic DNA extracted from each cell subset was distributed evenly over all wells of several immunoSEQ 96-well plates, and each plate served as one replicate. For sorted subsets, roughly 200 ng genomic DNA, equal to 30,000 to 35,000 T cell genomes, was loaded into each replicate PCR. The purified libraries were quantified using a Qubit 3.0 fluorometer, sized with a Bioanalyzer 2100, and then quantified again using the KAPA Library Quantification kit. A separate single-read 150-cycle Illumina NextSeq 550 flow cell was used to sequence each immunoSEQ 96-well plate. Turning to the authors' computational methods: Because the immunoSEQ output included only junctional sequences and no quality scores, the filtering could not be the same as the filtering used for full-length reads. Sequences were annotated with PyIR, a Python wrapper for IgBLAST v1.9, and V/J genes and CDR3 were assigned using IMGT germline references. Reads were removed for weak V/J assignments (E-value above 1e-6), missing CDR3, stop codons, out-of-frame junctions, or ambiguous translated residues. V3J clonotypes were defined as sequences sharing an identical inferred V gene, J gene, and CDR3 amino acid sequence. The percentage overlap between two repertoires was calculated by dividing the number of shared unique clonotypes by the size of the smaller repertoire. Repertoire richness was assessed with RTK rarefaction, the Chao1 estimator, and Recon v2.1 estimates of unobserved clonotypes. Generation probabilities for all TCRbeta clonotypes obtained by the gDNA method from a handful of donors were computed using OLGA. In TCRdb, the immuneACCESS table is reduced to in-frame sequences with V and J assigned. These tables do not hold every clone; where another copy was compared, an unresolved V gene accounts for under half, and the others remain unexplained. From that table come the V and J calls and clone size; the DNA was used to work out D and trimming. Across this sample there are 1 million to 1.2 million clones, with 70% to 80% seen only once. 0.7% to 0.95% of the sample is held by the ten biggest clonotypes.

The investigation overall reported the following: Compared with non-shared clonotypes, the clonotypes found in all four sorted-subset donors had higher generation probabilities. Estimated clonotype richness was generally larger for naive than for memory subsets. Sharing across four donors was observed for roughly 5% of naive CD4, over 3% of naive CD8, 2% to 2.5% of memory CD4, and around 0.44% of memory CD8 clonotypes. Based on pairwise subsampling, the degree of clonotype sharing among donors was expected to be affected by sequencing depth. The small number of donors limited the genetic and exposure-history diversity represented. Only blood was sampled, and tissue TCR repertoires likely differ from those in blood. Rarefaction of sorted-subset datasets indicated incomplete sequencing despite the large sequencing depth.

Sample: memory CD4+ T cells from PBMCs. In the paper's terms, the cell subset or site label means: CD45RA-negative fraction. The TCR was taken from a man younger than 35 in good health. Some clones in this sample may be carry-over from other donors' samples. The chain was built from TRBV7-9 and TRBJ1-1; the D gene lacks a confident call. DNA sequence: TGTGCCAGCAGCCCCGTGGCAGGGAACACTGAAGCTTTCTTT. Translation gives CASSPVAGNTEAFF.